One and the same sample provided the 26 T cell receptor beta chains below, sequenced in a study of regulatory T cells in long-lasting Graves disease. Time point of the sample: newly diagnosed GD, antithyroid drugs for less than 3 months. The TCR library was made from RNA that had been extracted from PBMCs in TRIzol. iRepertoire HTBI primers and Arm-PCR of CDR3 regions built TCR beta libraries. Each CDR3 protein is one row after TCRdb ran MiXCR on the multiplex PCR reads. Among more than 300,000 distinct CDR3 sequences, roughly a sixth were seen once, and the ten largest hold about a fifth. Here the sequenced sample was peripheral blood mononuclear cells (PBMCs), taken at new diagnosis, from a patient treated with antithyroid drugs. Receptor source: a female donor with Graves disease.

The chain uses TRBV7-9 and TRBJ1-2; tentatively, D is TRBD1 (5 bases). The CDR3 spans 17 residues. The V gene's germline CDR1 is SEHNR and CDR2 FQNEAQ (reference sequence). Trimming took 2 bases from V and 3 from J, leaving 19 bases between them. This CDR3 is CASSLPLRDPGDYGYTF. The CDR3 region has the DNA TGTGCCAGCAGCTTACCGTTAAGGGATCCGGGGGACTATGGCTACACCTTC.

The rearrangement joins TRBV9 to TRBJ2-1; 14 nucleotides agree with TRBD2. The CDR3 extends over 18 amino acids. Trimming removed 3 bases from V and 1 base from J; junction bases left unmatched: 6. Germline V gives CDR1 SGDLS, CDR2 YYNGEE. The CDR3 DNA sequence: TGTGCCAGCAGCGAGTCCGGGACTAGCGGGGGTTCCTACAATGAGCAGTTCTTC. It encodes CASSESGTSGGSYNEQFF.

This clonotype was recorded many times. J is TRBJ2-5 and V is TRBV6-5, with 9 bases matching TRBD2. The CDR3 is 15 residues long. Germline CDR1 and CDR2: MNHEY and SVGAGI. V shed 3 bases, J shed 5 bases, and the junction held 7 bases outside the gene matches. CDR3: CASSYRAGGSETQYF. The CDR3 DNA is TGTGCCAGCAGTTATCGAGCGGGGGGATCGGAGACCCAGTACTTC.

J is TRBJ2-3 and V is TRBV20-1; 8 bases fit TRBD1. The CDR3 is 14 residues long. Trimming took 5 bases from V and 4 from J; bases not matched to a gene: 8. In germline, CDR1 is DFQATT, CDR2 SNEGSKA (reference sequence). For the CDR3, the DNA is TGCAGTGCTTGGGACAGGCGAGGAGCAGATACGCAGTATTTT. As protein: CSAWDRRGADTQYF.

Notes on this clonotype: Sequence at one end of the junction differs from germline and may be a read error. V and J are TRBV19 and TRBJ1-5; D remains ambiguous. Germline-derived CDR1 and CDR2 are LNHDA and SQIVND (reference sequence). The CDR3 covers 16 residues. The CDR3 DNA reads as TGTGCCAGTAGTATAGGAGGAACCCTCAATGGTCAGTCCCAGCATTTT. Translated: CASSIGGTLNGQSQHF.

This clonotype showed up just a few times. The rearrangement links TRBV27 to TRBJ2-2, with no clear D. This CDR3 spans 14 amino acids. V lost 5 bases and J lost 5, with 12 bases in between. CDR1 is MNHEY and CDR2 is SMNVEV in the germline V gene (reference sequence). This chain's CDR3 is CASSPWGRTGELFF. CDR3 in DNA: TGTGCCAGCAGTCCGTGGGGAAGGACCGGGGAGCTGTTTTTT.

At least ten counts were recorded for this clonotype. The genes are TRBV28 and TRBJ2-7, with D possibly matching TRBD1 (5 bases). The CDR3 has 15 residues. The V gene lost 6 bases and the J gene lost 2 bases, with 17 bases spanning the gap. Germline lookup yields CDR1 MDHEN and CDR2 SYDVKM. CDR3 sequence reads: CASSTPGKAPYEQYF. The CDR3, as DNA: TGTGCCAGCAGCACCCCAGGGAAGGCACCCTACGAGCAGTACTTC.

The rearrangement links TRBV5-1 to TRBJ2-7, with 7 nucleotides matching TRBD2. With V trimmed by 4 bases and J by 3 bases, 13 bases remained unmatched. There are 16 residues in the CDR3. Germline-derived CDR1 and CDR2 are SGHRS and YFSETQ. Here the CDR3 DNA reads TGCGCCAGCAGCCCCGGGCCCCGGACGGGGGGCTACGAGCAGTACTTC. Amino acid sequence: CASSPGPRTGGYEQYF.

Many counts were recorded for this clonotype. The chain has TRBV11-2 and TRBJ1-2, with a weak D call TRBD1 (5 bases). Trimming took 7 bases from V and 1 from J, leaving 10 bases between them. Looked up from germline, CDR1 is SGHAT and CDR2 is FQNNGV. The CDR3 covers 13 residues. This chain's CDR3 is CASTRDRNYGYTF. CDR3 nucleotide sequence: TGTGCCAGCACCCGGGACCGTAACTATGGCTACACCTTC.

This clonotype turned up a few times. The CDR3 loop reads CASSPEGGWTEAFF. CDR3 sequence (DNA): TGTGCCAGCAGCCCCGAGGGGGGATGGACTGAAGCTTTCTTT. The V gene is TRBV7-2, the J gene TRBJ1-1; D might be TRBD1 (6 bases). Per germline, CDR1 SGHTA and CDR2 FQGNSA. The V end was cut by 5 bases, the J end by 5 bases, with 15 bases between. This CDR3 contains 14 residues. The entire variable domain, with the rest obtained from reference TRBV7-2 and TRBJ1-1, is as follows: GAGVSQSPSNKVTEKGKDVELRCDPISGHTALYWYRQSLGQGLEFLIYFQGNSAPDKSGLPSDRFSAERTGGSVSTLTIQRTQQEDSAVYLCASSPEGGWTEAFFGQGTRLTVV.

This clonotype was recorded at least ten times. The genes are TRBV6-2 or TRBV6-3 and TRBJ1-2, with no clear D. The CDR3 extends over 15 amino acids. With 2 bases removed from V and 8 bases from J, the gap between germline ends came to 18 bases. CDR1 and CDR2 from the germline V gene are MNHEY and SVGEGT. The CDR3 coding sequence is TGTGCCAGCAGTTACGAGTCGGGAGGGTTGGGAGGCTACACCTTC. It encodes CASSYESGGLGGYTF.

This clonotype was observed at least ten times. The chain couples TRBV13 to TRBJ2-3; D may be TRBD2 (5 bases). V was cut by 5 bases and J by 8 bases, with 11 bases left in between. The CDR3 is 12 residues long. Germline V gives CDR1 PRHDT, CDR2 FYEKMQ (reference sequence). The CDR3 protein is CASSRPGGTQYF. The CDR3 DNA follows: TGTGCCAGCAGCCGACCCGGAGGTACGCAGTATTTT.

This clonotype was seen many times. Here the CDR3 reads CASGLLGPYTGELFF. The DNA of the CDR3 is TGTGCTAGTGGTTTGTTAGGGCCCTACACCGGGGAGCTGTTTTTT. The V and J genes are TRBV12-5 and TRBJ2-2; D ambiguous. This CDR3 has 15 amino acids. Germline V lookup: CDR1 LGHNT, CDR2 FRNRAP. V was trimmed by 2 bases and J by 3 bases, leaving 10 bases between them.

There are a few counts of this clonotype. This chain links TRBV20-1 with TRBJ1-2, with D perhaps matching TRBD1 (6 bases). Germline-derived CDR1 and CDR2 are DFQATT and SNEGSKA (reference sequence). The CDR3 is made up of 19 amino acids. Trimming removed 0 bases from V and 0 bases from J, with 23 bases in between. The CDR3: CSARDLGRYRAGANYGYTF. For the CDR3, the DNA is TGCAGTGCTAGAGATCTAGGGCGGTACAGGGCGGGGGCTAACTATGGCTACACCTTC.

This clonotype was detected many times. This chain links TRBV27 with TRBJ2-7; TRBD1 is a possible D gene (5 bases). Trimming pared 6 bases from V and 2 bases from J, leaving 17 bases between. This CDR3 is 15 amino acids long. Germline CDR1 reads MNHEY; CDR2 reads SMNVEV (reference sequence). CDR3: CASSPGPADTYEQYF. In nucleotides, the CDR3 is TGTGCCAGCAGCCCCGGCCCGGCGGACACCTACGAGCAGTACTTC.

This clonotype came up many times. The chain has TRBV4-3 and TRBJ2-5, with 8 nucleotides matching TRBD1. Trimming removed 1 base from V and 4 bases from J; junction bases left unmatched: 5. Germline V CDR1 and CDR2: LGHNA, YSLEER. CDR3 length equals 15 residues. The CDR3 here is CASSQGSGGAETQYF. In nucleotides, the CDR3 is TGCGCCAGCAGCCAAGGATCAGGGGGCGCAGAGACCCAGTACTTC.

About this clonotype: This may arise from a read error, as a much more abundant clone is one base away. This chain connects TRBV25-1 to TRBJ2-5; TRBD2 matches at 9 bases. Per the germline V gene, CDR1 is MGHDK and CDR2 is SYGVNS. The CDR3 has 19 amino acids. J lost 5 bases, V lost 0 bases, and 16 bases had no gene match. The CDR3 coding sequence is TGTGCCAGCAGTGAATATAGGACTGGCGGGAGGGCCTTAGGGGAGACCCAGTACTTC. Translation gives CASSEYRTGGRALGETQYF.

CDR3 DNA: TGTGCCAGCAGCCGACCCAGGGGTCCTAATTCACCCCTCCACTTT. Encoded protein: CASSRPRGPNSPLHF. This chain joins TRBV7-3 and TRBJ1-6; possible D gene TRBD1, 6 bases. The germline CDR1 and CDR2 sequences are SGHTA and FQGTGA. V lost 5 bases and J lost 6, with 14 bases in between. The CDR3 totals 15 residues.

The rearrangement links TRBV24-1 to TRBJ1-5; no clear D. Trimming shortened V by 9 bases and J by 11 bases, and 16 bases separated the two germline ends. Germline assignment: CDR1 KGHDR and CDR2 SFDVKD. The CDR3 consists of 12 residues. CDR3 bases: TGTGCCACCCGGGGTGAGGGATCGACCCAGCATTTT. The encoded protein is CATRGEGSTQHF.

This clonotype occurred many times. The chain links TRBV27 to TRBJ2-1; TRBD2 agrees at 14 bases. The trim removed 3 bases at V and 0 bases at J, leaving 4 bases unmatched. CDR1 and CDR2 (germline): MNHEY, SMNVEV (reference sequence). This CDR3 has 18 residues. CDR3 sequence: CASSFRLAGGHSYNEQFF. The CDR3 nucleotides are TGTGCCAGCAGTTTCCGACTAGCGGGGGGGCACTCCTACAATGAGCAGTTCTTC.

This clonotype was recorded many times. The V and J genes are TRBV30 and TRBJ1-2; the D gene is possibly TRBD1 (6 bases). Trimming removed 3 bases at V and 7 bases at J, with 18 bases between. CDR3 length: 14 amino acids. Germline CDR1 is GTSNPN and CDR2 is SVGIG (reference sequence). The CDR3 DNA reads TGTGCCTGGAGAACGGGGGCCAGGCTTTTTGGCTACACCTTC. Residues: CAWRTGARLFGYTF. The full variable domain, its missing parts supplied by reference TRBV30 and TRBJ1-2, is SQTIHQWPATLVQPVGSPLSLECTVEGTSNPNLYWYRQAAGRGLQLLFYSVGIGQISSEVPQNLSASRPQDRQFILSSKKLLLSDSGFYLCAWRTGARLFGYTFGSGTRLTVV.

This clonotype has a count of ten or more. The chain joins TRBV11-2 to TRBJ2-7; the D is unclear. CDR1 and CDR2 (germline): SGHAT, FQNNGV. This CDR3 spans 12 amino acids. The V and J ends lost 2 bases and 1 base respectively, with 3 bases between them. CDR3 DNA sequence: TGTGCCAGCAGCTTATTGTCCTACGAGCAGTACTTC. It yields the protein CASSLLSYEQYF.

The sample holds a few counts of this clonotype. The rearrangement joins TRBV29-1 to TRBJ1-2; D not resolved. Trimming pared 6 bases from V and 4 bases from J, leaving 15 bases between. Per the germline V gene, CDR1 is SQVTM and CDR2 is ANQGSEA. This CDR3 is 13 amino acids long. The CDR3 DNA follows: TGCAGCGTGAAAGGCGAAGTTACCTATGGCTACACCTTC. As protein: CSVKGEVTYGYTF.

The chain couples TRBV20-1 to TRBJ2-1; 12 positions match TRBD2. This CDR3 spans 16 amino acids. The ends lost 2 bases at V and 7 bases at J; junction bases unmatched: 9. Per germline, CDR1 DFQATT and CDR2 SNEGSKA (reference sequence). CDR3 sequence reads: CSARLPSGGAANEQFF. The CDR3 coding sequence is TGCAGTGCTAGACTCCCTAGCGGGGGGGCAGCAAATGAGCAGTTCTTC.

At least ten counts were recorded for this clonotype. The chain joins TRBV12-3 or TRBV12-4 to TRBJ2-1; D tentatively reads TRBD1 or TRBD2 (6 bases each). This CDR3 has 14 residues. V was trimmed by 2 bases and J by 8 bases, leaving 13 bases between them. DNA for the CDR3: TGTGCCAGCAGTTTAATGGGGGGCGTTGATGAGCAGTTCTTC. This translates into CASSLMGGVDEQFF.

V gene TRBV5-1 combines with J gene TRBJ1-6; D is perhaps TRBD1 (5 bases). The CDR3 extends over 15 amino acids. The germline V gene encodes CDR1 SGHRS and CDR2 YFSETQ. Trimming stripped 0 bases from V and 8 bases from J, with 12 bases between. CDR3 sequence reads: CASSLEQGGHSPLHF. CDR3 DNA sequence: TGCGCCAGCAGCTTGGAGCAGGGTGGGCATTCACCCCTCCACTTT.